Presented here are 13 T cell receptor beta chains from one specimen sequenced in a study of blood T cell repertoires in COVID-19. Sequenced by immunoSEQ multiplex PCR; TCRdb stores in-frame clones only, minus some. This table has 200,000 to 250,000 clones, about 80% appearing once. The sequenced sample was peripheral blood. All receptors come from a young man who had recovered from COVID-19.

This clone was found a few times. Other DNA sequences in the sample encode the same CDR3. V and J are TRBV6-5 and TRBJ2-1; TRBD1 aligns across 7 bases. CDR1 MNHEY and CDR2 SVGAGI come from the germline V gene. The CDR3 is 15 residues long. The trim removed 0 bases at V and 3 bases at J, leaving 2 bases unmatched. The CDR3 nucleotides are TGTGCCAGCAGTTACTCAGGGGGCGACTACAATGAGCAGTTCTTC. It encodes CASSYSGGDYNEQFF.

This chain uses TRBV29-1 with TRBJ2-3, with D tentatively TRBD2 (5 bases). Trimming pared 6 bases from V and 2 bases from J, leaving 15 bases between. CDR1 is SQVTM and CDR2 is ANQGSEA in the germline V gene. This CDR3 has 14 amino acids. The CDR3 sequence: CSVLGLFSTDTQYF. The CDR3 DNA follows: TGCAGCGTCCTCGGACTGTTCTCCACAGATACGCAGTATTTT.

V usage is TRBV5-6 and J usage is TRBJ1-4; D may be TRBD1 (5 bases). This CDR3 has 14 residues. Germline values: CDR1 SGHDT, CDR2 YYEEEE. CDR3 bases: TGTGCTATGTCAGCGAGCAGGGTGGGTGAAAAACTGTTTTTT. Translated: CAMSASRVGEKLFF.

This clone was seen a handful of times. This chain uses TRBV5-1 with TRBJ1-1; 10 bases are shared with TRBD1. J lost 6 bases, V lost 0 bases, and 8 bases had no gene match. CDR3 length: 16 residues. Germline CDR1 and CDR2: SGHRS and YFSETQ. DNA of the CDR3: TGCGCCAGCAGCTTGGGCTTGGGACAGGGGAGGGCTGAAGCTTTCTTT. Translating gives CASSLGLGQGRAEAFF.

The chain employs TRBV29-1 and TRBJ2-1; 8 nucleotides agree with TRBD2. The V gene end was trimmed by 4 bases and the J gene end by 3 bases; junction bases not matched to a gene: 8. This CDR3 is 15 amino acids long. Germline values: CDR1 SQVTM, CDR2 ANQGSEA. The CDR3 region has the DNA TGCAGCGTTGCGGAGAAGCGGGGGTTCTACAATGAGCAGTTCTTC. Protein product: CSVAEKRGFYNEQFF.

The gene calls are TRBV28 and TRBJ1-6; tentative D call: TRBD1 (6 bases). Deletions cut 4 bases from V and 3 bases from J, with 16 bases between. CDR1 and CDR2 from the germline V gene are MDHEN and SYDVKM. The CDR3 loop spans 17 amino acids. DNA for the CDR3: TGTGCCAGCAGTTCCCCCGGTGGCAGGGGCTATAATTCACCCCTCCACTTT. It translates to CASSSPGGRGYNSPLHF.

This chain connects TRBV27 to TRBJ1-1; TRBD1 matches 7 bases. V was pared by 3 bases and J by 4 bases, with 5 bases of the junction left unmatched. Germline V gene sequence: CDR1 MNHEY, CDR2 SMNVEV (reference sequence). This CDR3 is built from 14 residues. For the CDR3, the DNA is TGTGCCAGCAGTTTCAGGGGGAGCGGCACTGAAGCTTTCTTT. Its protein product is CASSFRGSGTEAFF.

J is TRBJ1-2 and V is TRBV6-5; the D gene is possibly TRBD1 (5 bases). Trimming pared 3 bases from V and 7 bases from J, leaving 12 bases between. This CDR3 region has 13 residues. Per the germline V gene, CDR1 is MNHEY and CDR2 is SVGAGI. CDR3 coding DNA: TGTGCCAGCAGTTATAGCAGGGAAGGTGGCTACACCTTC. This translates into CASSYSREGGYTF.

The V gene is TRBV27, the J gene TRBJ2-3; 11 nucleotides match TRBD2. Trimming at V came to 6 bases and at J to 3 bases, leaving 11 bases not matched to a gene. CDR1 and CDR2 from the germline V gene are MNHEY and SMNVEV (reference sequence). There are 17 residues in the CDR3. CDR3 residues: CASSMGLAVRWTDTQYF. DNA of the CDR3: TGTGCCAGCAGCATGGGACTAGCGGTTAGGTGGACAGATACGCAGTATTTT.

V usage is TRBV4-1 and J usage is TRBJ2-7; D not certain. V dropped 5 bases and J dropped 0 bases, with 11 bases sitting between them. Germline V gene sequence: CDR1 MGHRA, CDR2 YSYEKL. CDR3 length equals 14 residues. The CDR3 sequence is CASSVHQSSYEQYF. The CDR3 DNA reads TGCGCCAGCAGCGTACATCAAAGCTCCTACGAGCAGTACTTC.

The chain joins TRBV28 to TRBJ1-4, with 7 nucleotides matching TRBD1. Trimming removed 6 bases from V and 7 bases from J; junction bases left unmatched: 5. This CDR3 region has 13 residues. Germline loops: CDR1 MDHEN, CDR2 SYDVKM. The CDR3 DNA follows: TGTGCCAGCAGGACAGGGTTTAGTGAAAAACTGTTTTTT. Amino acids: CASRTGFSEKLFF.

The CDR3 region is CASSAQGAEAFF. Written as DNA, the CDR3 is TGCGCCAGCAGCGCGCAGGGGGCTGAAGCTTTCTTT. The rearrangement uses TRBV5-1 and TRBJ1-1, with 7 bases matching TRBD1. This CDR3 contains 12 residues. Germline values: CDR1 SGHRS, CDR2 YFSETQ. J lost 6 bases, V lost 4 bases, and 3 bases had no gene match.

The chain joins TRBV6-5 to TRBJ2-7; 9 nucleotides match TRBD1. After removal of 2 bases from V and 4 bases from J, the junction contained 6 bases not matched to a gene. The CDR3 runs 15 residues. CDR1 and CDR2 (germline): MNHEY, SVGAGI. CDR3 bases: TGTGCCAGCAGTTACATGGAAGACAGGGGGTACGAGCAGTACTTC. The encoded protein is CASSYMEDRGYEQYF.